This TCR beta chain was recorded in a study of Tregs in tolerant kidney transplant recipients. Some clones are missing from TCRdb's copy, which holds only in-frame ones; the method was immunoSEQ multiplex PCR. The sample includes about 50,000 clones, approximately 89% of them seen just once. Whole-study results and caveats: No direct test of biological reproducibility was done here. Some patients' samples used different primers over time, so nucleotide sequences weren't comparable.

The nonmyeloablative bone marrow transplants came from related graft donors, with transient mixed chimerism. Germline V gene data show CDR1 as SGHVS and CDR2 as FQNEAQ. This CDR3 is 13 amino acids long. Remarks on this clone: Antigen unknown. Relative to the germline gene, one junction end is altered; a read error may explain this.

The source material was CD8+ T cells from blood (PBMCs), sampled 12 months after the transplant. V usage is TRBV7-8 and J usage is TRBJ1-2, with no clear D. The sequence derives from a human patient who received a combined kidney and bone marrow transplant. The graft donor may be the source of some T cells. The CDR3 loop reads CASSLAAMAGYTF. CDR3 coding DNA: TGTGCCAGCAGCCTAGCGGCAATGGCTGGCTACACCTTC.